The next 3 T cell receptor beta chains were all read from a single sample in a study of blood T cell repertoires in COVID-19. The table came from immunoSEQ multiplex PCR; TCRdb's copy has only in-frame clones and leaves some out. The table has about 440,000 clones, 90% seen once. Sample: PBMCs or T cells enriched from blood (not recorded which). The receptor set was obtained from a man younger than 35 who had recovered from COVID-19.

The chain combines TRBV12-3 or TRBV12-4 with TRBJ1-1; the D gene is possibly TRBD1 (5 bases). This CDR3 spans 10 amino acids. Deletions cut 3 bases from V and 11 bases from J, with 7 bases between. The CDR3 is CASSLTAAFF. CDR3 in DNA: TGTGCCAGCAGTTTGACAGCGGCTTTCTTT.

The J gene is TRBJ2-2, the V gene TRBV7-3, with D possibly matching TRBD1 (6 bases). Deletions cut 5 bases from V and 13 bases from J, with 14 bases between. The CDR3 totals 12 residues. Per the germline V gene, CDR1 is SGHTA and CDR2 is FQGTGA. The CDR3 spells CASSASGERLFF. CDR3 DNA sequence: TGTGCCAGCAGCGCCTCAGGGGAGAGGCTGTTTTTT.

V and J are TRBV18 and TRBJ1-1; D is perhaps TRBD1 (5 bases). Per germline, CDR1 KGHSH and CDR2 LQKENI. The length of the CDR3 is 18 residues. V was shortened by 2 bases and J by 1 base, with 20 bases between the two germline ends. CDR3 nucleotide sequence: TGTGCCAGCTCACCAAGAGTGACAGTTGGAGGGACGAACACTGAAGCTTTCTTT. This gives the protein CASSPRVTVGGTNTEAFF.